This T cell receptor beta chain originates from a study of blood T cells in healthy people across ages. Details on this clonotype: Its target is unknown.

V was pared by 5 bases and J by 1 base, with 16 bases between. CDR3 length: 15 residues. Germline CDR1 is DFQATT and CDR2 is SNEGSKA (reference sequence). Study observations and caveats: Both higher diversity and more naive CD4+ cells marked long-lived donors when set against aged donors. Strong correlation linked observed beta diversity and percent naive T cells.

For the second PCR, which ran for about 6 to 11 cycles, a sample-barcoded 5' primer and a J-beta primer mix were used. TCRdb reprocessed the 5' RACE reads with MiXCR, giving one entry per CDR3 protein. Of hundreds of thousands of distinct CDR3 sequences listed, around 27% are singletons. These data were also reused for a study on T cells of mothers and their children.

Source material: blood. The clonotype was recovered from a boy younger than 10 in good health. The rearrangement uses TRBV20-1 and TRBJ2-3; D gene unclear. The CDR3 here is CSAGSASTGTDTQYF. CDR3 nucleotides: TGCAGTGCTGGATCTGCGTCTACCGGCACAGATACGCAGTATTTT.